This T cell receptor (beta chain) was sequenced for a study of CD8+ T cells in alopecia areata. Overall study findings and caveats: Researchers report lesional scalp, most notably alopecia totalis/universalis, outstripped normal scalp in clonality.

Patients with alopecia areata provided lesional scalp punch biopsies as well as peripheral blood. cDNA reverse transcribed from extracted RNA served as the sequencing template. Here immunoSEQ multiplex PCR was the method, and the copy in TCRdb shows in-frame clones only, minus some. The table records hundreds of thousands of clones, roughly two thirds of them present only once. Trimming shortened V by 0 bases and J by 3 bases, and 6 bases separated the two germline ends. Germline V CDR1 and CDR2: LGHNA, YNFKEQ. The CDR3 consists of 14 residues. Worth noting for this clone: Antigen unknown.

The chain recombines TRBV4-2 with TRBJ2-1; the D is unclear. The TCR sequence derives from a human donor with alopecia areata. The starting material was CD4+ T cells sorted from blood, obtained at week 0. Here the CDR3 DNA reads TGTGCCAGCAGCCAAGATCTAGGCTACAATGAGCAGTTCTTC. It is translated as CASSQDLGYNEQFF.